Sequencing of this T cell receptor (beta chain) was carried out in a study of T-cell reconstitution after alpha-beta-depleted transplantation in children. Points from the study as a whole: About two months after transplant, alpha-beta T cells reportedly came from several hundred expanded graft clones. From surviving recipient T cells and thymic progenitors came the high day-60 TCRbeta diversity observed in some patients. Newly generated T cells supplied most T-cell counts and diversity one year post-transplant.

About this clonotype: The antigen remains unidentified.

The CDR3 is 16 residues long. Germline CDR1 is MGHRA and CDR2 is YSYEKL. V shed 1 base and J 6 bases; nucleotides not matched to a gene: 10. Unique molecular identifiers were incorporated into the prepared TCRbeta library. TCRdb called the PCR reads again in MiXCR, with one record for every CDR3 protein. The table lists approximately 800,000 distinct CDR3 sequences, roughly 15% of them singletons. Sequenced here: PBMCs, mostly from graft donor cells, sampled 360 days after TCRalphabeta/CD19-depleted stem cell transplant. The chain links TRBV4-1 to TRBJ2-7, with 9 nucleotides matching TRBD1. This receptor was identified in a male patient aged 5 to 17 who had a stem cell transplant for acute lymphoblastic leukemia, so the T cells may come from the graft donor. The CDR3 region has the DNA TGCGCCAGCAGCCAAGGTATAGCGGACAGGGGTAGCGAGCAGTACTTC. Its translation is CASSQGIADRGSEQYF.